These 2 T cell receptor beta chains came from one sample sequenced in a study of shared clonotypes between healthy human individuals. Profiling relied on immunoSEQ multiplex PCR, and the TCRdb table lists in-frame clones only, not all of them. The sample has approximately 110,000 clones, about 72% seen once; the top ten hold around 24%. Sequences were obtained from memory CD8+ T cells sorted from blood. Regarding subset: CD45RO+ cells pooled with CCR7-negative TemRA cells. The receptor set was obtained from a woman between 25 and 40 years old in good health.

The chain carries TRBV27 and TRBJ1-2; no clear D gene. The ends were cut back, 2 bases at V and 3 bases at J, with 16 bases in the middle. The CDR3 covers 16 residues. CDR1 is MNHEY, CDR2 SMNVEV, per germline (reference sequence). CDR3 nucleotide sequence: TGTGCCAGCAGTTTAACAGCCCCCTTGGTGGACTATGGCTACACCTTC. It is translated as CASSLTAPLVDYGYTF.

The chain uses TRBV6-5 and TRBJ2-5; D gene uncertain. Gene TRBJ2-7 matches the end of the DNA better, so the J call may be wrong. The germline CDR1 and CDR2 sequences are MNHEY and SVGAGI. The CDR3 contains 12 residues. CDR3 amino acids: CASSLSRYEQYF. CDR3 nucleotides: TGTGCCAGCAGCCTAAGCCGCTACGAGCAGTACTTC.